The rows below give T cell receptor beta chains drawn from one sample of a study of T-cell reconstitution after alpha-beta-depleted transplantation in children. Using its own MiXCR run on the PCR reads, TCRdb lists one record per CDR3 protein. The sample contains some 640,000 distinct CDR3 sequences, around 16% of which appear only once. The material sequenced was PBMCs from the stem cell graft donor, taken from the stem cell graft. The origin of the receptors is a human donor who donated a stem cell graft to a child with acute myeloid leukemia. The CDR3 runs from the conserved cysteine through the conserved F or W.

TRBV6-6	17	TRBJ2-3	CASSYIRTGAGTDTQYF
TRBV7-7	14	TRBJ2-5	CASSRSGEGETQYF
TRBV11-2	16	TRBJ2-2	CASSLDRGLNTGELFF
TRBV15	13	TRBJ1-2	CATSEKTGYGYTF
TRBV11-3	14	TRBJ2-1	CASSTPGTYNEQFF
TRBV10-1	14	TRBJ2-5	CASSAAGVKETQYF
TRBV7-9	15	TRBJ1-6	CASSLAGTDNSPLHF
TRBV5-5	16	TRBJ1-3	CASSLGQALWGNTIYF
TRBV4-3	15	TRBJ1-2	CASSQDRTAFYGYTF
TRBV7-9	15	TRBJ1-1	CASSPEGGVNTEAFF
TRBV15	13	TRBJ2-1	CATSRDSRGQQFF
TRBV25-1	13	TRBJ1-1	CASRAGRNTEAFF
TRBV28	15	TRBJ2-1	CASRPLAGGRYEQFF
TRBV12-3/TRBV12-4	14	TRBJ1-2	CASSLQPSNYGYTF
TRBV7-2	15	TRBJ2-1	CASSLASGVYNEQFF
TRBV7-3	15	TRBJ2-5	CASSLMGQIQETQYF
TRBV11-2	18	TRBJ2-6	CASSNQFGGNSGANVLTF
TRBV12-3/TRBV12-4	15	TRBJ1-1	CASSLLQFPNTEAFF
TRBV6-1	12	TRBJ1-1	CATQGAITEAFF
TRBV6-1	15	TRBJ2-1	CASSEDPSPGDEQFF
TRBV5-1	16	TRBJ2-1	CASSLGNRGSITGQFF
TRBV28	15	TRBJ2-6	CASSLIESGANVLTF
TRBV12-3/TRBV12-4	16	TRBJ1-1	CASTRDRGRGNTEAFF
TRBV5-5	14	TRBJ2-7	CASSLNRTRYEQYF
TRBV18	16	TRBJ2-5	CASSPSLAGAQETQYF
TRBV12-3/TRBV12-4	14	TRBJ2-7	CASSFVTGGYEQYF
TRBV29-1	13	TRBJ2-5	CSVEPRLRETQYF
TRBV7-2	15	TRBJ2-7	CASSLRDRDSYEQYF
TRBV21-1	17	TRBJ1-5	CASSKHSTGRGNQPQHF
TRBV7-2	14	TRBJ1-1	CASSLYGRNTEAFF
TRBV29-1	13	TRBJ2-1	CSVQGGSYNEQFF
TRBV10-3	16	TRBJ2-3	CAISETLAGGADTQYF
TRBV28	14	TRBJ1-2	CASSMNRGPYGYTF
TRBV12-3/TRBV12-4	12	TRBJ2-5	CASSLYRETQYF
TRBV11-1	18	TRBJ2-2	CASSLTTSGGANTGELFF
TRBV4-1	15	TRBJ1-1	CASSQVGASNTEAFF
TRBV5-1	14	TRBJ2-5	CASTHQGFQETQYF
TRBV20-1	15	TRBJ2-3	CSATTPGGPTDTQYF
TRBV7-8	14	TRBJ1-1	CASTIGQGRTEAFF
TRBV7-2	15	TRBJ2-7	CASSLVGQGDYEQYF
TRBV20-1	15	TRBJ2-1	CSARDQSAGGPEQFF
TRBV18	15	TRBJ2-3	CASSPGQGARDTQYF
TRBV27	14	TRBJ2-1	CASSPGGAEHEQFF
TRBV5-6	16	TRBJ1-5	CASSLGSEAFGQPQHF
TRBV28	16	TRBJ2-5	CASSLVTSTSQETQYF
TRBV7-2	16	TRBJ2-3	CASSLGGDPYTDTQYF
TRBV20-1	16	TRBJ2-1	CSARATGLRSYNEQFF
TRBV28	15	TRBJ1-5	CASNVGQGVNQPQHF
TRBV5-1	14	TRBJ2-5	CASSLDTDQETQYF
TRBV25-1	15	TRBJ1-1	CASSARPDREKEAFF
TRBV20-1	16	TRBJ2-5	CSAESGTSGGEQTQYF